These 6 T cell receptor beta chains originate from one sample sequenced in a study of technical replicates of blood from several donors. The method was immunoSEQ multiplex PCR; TCRdb's version includes in-frame clones alone and lacks a portion of them. The profile shows around 97,000 clones, approximately 96% of them singletons. Sequences were obtained from T cells isolated from PBMCs. These receptors came from a human donor in good health.

This chain links TRBV19 with TRBJ1-2; 7 nucleotides line up with TRBD1. CDR3 length: 16 amino acids. The J segment lost 2 bases and the V segment lost 6 bases, leaving 12 bases of the junction unmatched. CDR1 and CDR2 (germline): LNHDA, SQIVND (reference sequence). This CDR3 is CASSRTGETRNYGYTF. The CDR3 coding sequence is TGTGCCAGTAGCCGGACAGGTGAGACGAGAAACTATGGCTACACCTTC. Full variable domain (remainder filled in from reference TRBV19 and TRBJ1-2): DGGITQSPKYLFRKEGQNVTLSCEQNLNHDAMYWYRQDPGQGLRLIYYSQIVNDFQKGDIAEGYSVSREKKESFPLTVTSAQKNPTAFYLCASSRTGETRNYGYTFGSGTRLTVV.

This chain links TRBV6-5 with TRBJ2-3; maybe TRBD2 (5 bases). The germline V and J ends were trimmed by 4 bases and 2 bases, with 10 bases remaining between them. Germline lookup yields CDR1 MNHEY and CDR2 SVGAGI. The CDR3 extends over 14 amino acids. The CDR3 loop reads CASSFFGNTDTQYF. CDR3 coding DNA: TGTGCCAGCAGTTTTTTCGGGAACACAGATACGCAGTATTTT.

This clone was observed a handful of times. The chain has TRBV4-2 and TRBJ2-7, with D tentatively TRBD2 (5 bases). Trimming took off 0 bases at V and 3 bases at J, with 15 bases between the two ends. Germline V gene data show CDR1 as LGHNA and CDR2 as YNFKEQ. The CDR3 sequence is 16 residues long. The CDR3 sequence is CASSQDSEVPNYEQYF. The DNA of the CDR3 is TGTGCCAGCAGCCAAGATTCGGAGGTCCCCAACTACGAGCAGTACTTC.

The V call is TRBV7-9, the J call TRBJ2-3; 7 nucleotides match TRBD2. There are 16 residues in the CDR3. V shed 5 bases, J shed 2 bases, and the junction held 10 bases outside the gene matches. CDR1 is SEHNR and CDR2 is FQNEAQ in the germline V gene (reference sequence). The CDR3 loop is CASSPKGGSPTDTQYF. The CDR3 DNA follows: TGTGCCAGCAGCCCTAAGGGCGGGAGCCCCACAGATACGCAGTATTTT.

The CDR3 nucleotides are TGTGCCAGCAGCTTGGGGACTAGCGATTACAATGAGCAGTTCTTC. Translating gives CASSLGTSDYNEQFF. This chain joins TRBV5-8 and TRBJ2-1; 9 bases line up with TRBD2. The CDR3 has 15 amino acids. V was clipped by 0 bases and J by 4 bases; unmatched bases: 2. Per the germline V gene, CDR1 is SGHTS and CDR2 is YDEGEE.

V and J are TRBV4-1 and TRBJ2-2, with no clear D. The germline V and J ends were trimmed by 5 bases and 3 bases, with 16 bases remaining between them. The CDR3 runs to 16 residues. Germline V gives CDR1 MGHRA, CDR2 YSYEKL. The CDR3 loop reads CASSFAPGLYTGELFF. For the CDR3, the DNA is TGCGCCAGCAGCTTTGCCCCCGGTTTATACACCGGGGAGCTGTTTTTT.